These 16 T cell receptor beta chains came from one sample sequenced in a study of cytomegalovirus exposure and HLA in healthy donors. This PCR relied on a set of 60 Vbeta primers and 13 Jbeta primers. Sequencing was performed with immunoSEQ multiplex PCR; in TCRdb, only in-frame clones are kept and a portion is missing. The sample has approximately 150,000 clones; approximately 86% are singletons. Material: PBMCs. The source is a woman in her 40s in good health and CMV-seronegative.

In DNA, the CDR3 is TGTGCCAGCAGCCCCCCACAGGGGGGATACACCGGGGAGCTGTTTTTT. This sequence encodes CASSPPQGGYTGELFF. The genes are TRBV7-9 and TRBJ2-2; 8 bases map to TRBD1. Trimming removed 5 bases from V and 3 bases from J; junction bases left unmatched: 8. The CDR3 has 16 amino acids. The germline CDR1 and CDR2 sequences are SEHNR and FQNEAQ (reference sequence).

Remarks on this clone: One end of the junction varies from germline; a read error may be responsible. The chain recombines TRBV7-9 with TRBJ1-5; 7 positions agree with TRBD1. The CDR3 is 13 residues long. Germline V CDR1 and CDR2: SEHNR, FQNEAQ (reference sequence). CDR3 loop: CSSSSQGDQPQHF. The CDR3 DNA reads TGTTCCAGCAGCTCGCAGGGGGATCAGCCCCAGCATTTT.

In this sample, this clone turned up a few times. This chain joins TRBV5-1 and TRBJ2-1; 8 bases fit TRBD2. V shed 4 bases, J shed 2 bases, and the junction held 8 bases outside the gene matches. The CDR3 length is 16 residues. From germline, CDR1 is SGHRS and CDR2 YFSETQ. CDR3 protein: CASSPTTSVTYNEQFF. The CDR3 DNA sequence: TGCGCCAGCAGCCCTACGACTAGCGTAACCTACAATGAGCAGTTCTTC.

This clone has only one observation. One junction end disagrees with the germline gene, perhaps due to a read error. The identical CDR3 is also encoded by other nucleotide sequences in the sample. V usage is TRBV11-3 and J usage is TRBJ2-5; no definite D call. Germline V gene lookup returns CDR1 SGHNT and CDR2 YENEEA. The CDR3 has 13 amino acids. In DNA, the CDR3 is TGCGCCAGCCAGGTCGGCAGCCAAGAGACCCAGTACTTC. Its protein is CASQVGSQETQYF.

V and J are TRBV21-1 and TRBJ1-6; the table calls TRBD1, which could not be checked here. TRBV21-1 is assigned pseudogene status. This CDR3 region has 15 residues. As DNA, the CDR3 is TGTGCCAGCACCCCGGGGCACAGGGAAAATTCACCCCTCCACTTT. Protein: CASTPGHRENSPLHF.

This chain joins TRBV11-2 and TRBJ2-4; 7 bases match TRBD1. V shed 4 bases and J 8 bases; nucleotides not matched to a gene: 8. Germline CDR1 reads SGHAT; CDR2 reads FQNNGV. This CDR3 region has 14 residues. The CDR3 bases are TGTGCCAGCAGCTCTCAGGGGGAGAGGGACATTCAGTACTTC. Its translation is CASSSQGERDIQYF.

This clone appeared a few times. This chain links TRBV4-1 with TRBJ1-1; no firm D call. Germline V gene sequence: CDR1 MGHRA, CDR2 YSYEKL. Trimming pared 1 base from V and 8 bases from J, leaving 8 bases between. This CDR3 is built from 12 residues. The CDR3 region is CASSQGAGEAFF. The CDR3 DNA reads as TGCGCCAGCAGCCAAGGAGCGGGAGAAGCTTTCTTT.

J is TRBJ1-2 and V is TRBV7-2, with D unresolved. The CDR3 is made up of 14 amino acids. V was cut by 5 bases and J by 4 bases, with 14 bases left in between. Germline V gives CDR1 SGHTA, CDR2 FQGNSA. This chain's CDR3 is CASSQGGSVYGYTF. In DNA, the CDR3 is TGTGCCAGCAGCCAAGGAGGGTCAGTCTATGGCTACACCTTC.

The V call is TRBV30, the J call TRBJ2-7, with 10 bases matching TRBD1. The CDR3 covers 17 residues. CDR1 and CDR2 from the germline V gene are GTSNPN and SVGIG (reference sequence). V lost 1 base to trimming and J lost 6 bases; unmatched junction nucleotides: 15. The CDR3 DNA is TGTGCCTGGAGTGCGTATTCCGGGACAGGGGCCAATTTCGAGCAGTACTTC. It yields the protein CAWSAYSGTGANFEQYF.

CDR3 sequence (DNA): TGTGCCAGTAGTATAAGGAGGGGACAGGGGGCCATTTCCTACGAGCAGTACTTC. It specifies CASSIRRGQGAISYEQYF. The chain joins TRBV19 to TRBJ2-7; 12 positions agree with TRBD1. Germline values: CDR1 LNHDA, CDR2 SQIVND (reference sequence). This CDR3 is 18 amino acids long. V lost 2 bases and J lost 1; bases outside the gene matches: 9.

The chain links TRBV2 to TRBJ2-1; the match to TRBD2 covers 15 bases. CDR3 size: 17 residues. Trimming took 7 bases from V and 1 from J; bases not matched to a gene: 5. Germline lookup yields CDR1 SNHLY and CDR2 FYNNEI. Written as DNA, the CDR3 is TGTGCCAGCACCCGGACTAGCGGGAGGGCGTCCTACAATGAGCAGTTCTTC. This translates into CASTRTSGRASYNEQFF.

The genes are TRBV4-2 and TRBJ2-3; TRBD2 is a possible D gene (6 bases). The V and J ends lost 2 bases and 6 bases respectively, with 21 bases between them. CDR1 LGHNA and CDR2 YNFKEQ come from the germline V gene. The CDR3 loop spans 17 amino acids. CDR3 sequence reads: CASSQFGRAGNGDTQYF. Here the CDR3 DNA reads TGTGCCAGCAGCCAATTTGGGCGGGCGGGGAACGGTGATACGCAGTATTTT.

The chain is built from TRBV6-6 and TRBJ1-2; 9 bases fit TRBD1. J was trimmed by 6 bases and V by 6 bases; bases with no gene match: 8. CDR1 and CDR2 from the germline V gene are MNHNY and SVGAGI (reference sequence). The CDR3 is 14 amino acids. The CDR3 reads CASRSTGGHNGYTF. The CDR3, as DNA: TGTGCCAGCAGATCCACAGGGGGCCATAATGGCTACACCTTC.

The rearrangement joins TRBV15 to TRBJ2-7; maybe TRBD2 (5 bases). The V end lost 0 bases, the J end lost 3 bases, and 6 bases lay between the germline ends. Per germline, CDR1 LNHNV and CDR2 YYDKDF (reference sequence). CDR3 length equals 13 residues. The CDR3 loop reads CATSRELGYEQYF. The CDR3 coding sequence is TGTGCCACCAGCAGAGAACTAGGCTACGAGCAGTACTTC.

A remark on this clone: The junction differs from germline at one of its ends, possibly a read error. V and J are TRBV7-7 and TRBJ2-1, with 14 positions matching TRBD2. In germline, CDR1 is SSHAT, CDR2 FNYEAQ (reference sequence). This CDR3 is 15 amino acids long. CDR3 coding DNA: TGTGCTAGCAGCTTAGGGACTAGCGGGAGTTATGAGCAGTTCTTC. It translates to CASSLGTSGSYEQFF.

The chain links TRBV6-6 to TRBJ2-7, with D possibly TRBD1 on 5 matching bases. Germline V gene data show CDR1 as MNHNY and CDR2 as SVGAGI (reference sequence). The CDR3 covers 16 residues. The V gene lost 0 bases and the J gene lost 5 bases, with 17 bases spanning the gap. The CDR3, as DNA: TGTGCCAGCAGTTACTCTCTTGCCAGGGAAGAGAACGAGCAGTACTTC. It is translated as CASSYSLAREENEQYF.